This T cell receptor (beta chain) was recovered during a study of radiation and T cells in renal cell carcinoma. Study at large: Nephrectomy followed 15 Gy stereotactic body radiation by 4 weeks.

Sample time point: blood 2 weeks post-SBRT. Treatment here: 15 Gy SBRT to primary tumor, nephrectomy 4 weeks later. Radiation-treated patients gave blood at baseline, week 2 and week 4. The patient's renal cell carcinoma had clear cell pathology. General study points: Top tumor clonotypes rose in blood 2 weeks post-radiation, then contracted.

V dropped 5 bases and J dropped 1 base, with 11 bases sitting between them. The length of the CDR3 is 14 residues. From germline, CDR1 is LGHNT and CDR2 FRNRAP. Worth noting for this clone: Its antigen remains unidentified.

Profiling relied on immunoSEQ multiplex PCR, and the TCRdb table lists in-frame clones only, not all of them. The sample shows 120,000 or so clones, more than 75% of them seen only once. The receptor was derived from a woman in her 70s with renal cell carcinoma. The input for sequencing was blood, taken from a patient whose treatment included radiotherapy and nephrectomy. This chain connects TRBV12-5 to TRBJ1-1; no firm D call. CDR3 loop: CASGPGLQNTEAFF. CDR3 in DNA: TGTGCTAGTGGTCCTGGCCTCCAGAACACTGAAGCTTTCTTT.